The rows below give T cell receptor beta chains drawn from one sample of a study of T cell responses to AZD1222 COVID-19 vaccine. Generated by immunoSEQ multiplex PCR, the TCRdb table keeps only in-frame clones and is missing some. The data show about 120,000 clones, roughly 91% seen once. This specimen was peripheral blood, taken on day 0 of AZD1222 vaccination. These receptors all come from an adult in good health. Both conserved end residues are part of each CDR3. A D gene is named only where the DNA matches it firmly. Some rows mark clone size as missing; the rest say once, few, many or name a class of expanded clone.

cdr3_aa | cdr3_nt | cdr3_length | clone_size | v_call | d_call | j_call
CASSRQRSGGNQPQHF | TGTGCCAGCAGCCGTCAGCGGAGTGGAGGCAATCAGCCCCAGCATTTT | 16 | - | TRBV2 | - | TRBJ1-5
CASRFPGLSPIGYTF | TGTGCCAGCAGATTCCCCGGACTCTCCCCCATCGGCTACACCTTC | 15 | - | TRBV2 | - | TRBJ1-2
CASSYSGRGPTGELFF | TGTGCCAGCAGTTACAGCGGCAGGGGACCCACCGGGGAGCTGTTTTTT | 16 | - | TRBV6-5 | - | TRBJ2-2
CASSLRGSRNSPLHF | TGTGCCAGCAGCTTGCGTGGGAGTCGGAATTCACCCCTCCACTTT | 15 | - | TRBV5-4 | - | TRBJ1-6
CASSRGPSYEQYF | TGTGCCAGCAGCAGGGGCCCCTCCTACGAGCAGTACTTC | 13 | - | TRBV28 | - | TRBJ2-7
CASSEGTSGKNTGELFF | TGTGCCAGCAGCGAAGGGACTAGCGGGAAAAACACCGGGGAGCTGTTTTTT | 17 | - | TRBV7-6 | TRBD2 | TRBJ2-2
CASSQDHFNWKLSTDTQYF | TGTGCCAGCAGCCAAGATCATTTCAACTGGAAACTTAGCACAGATACGCAGTATTTT | 19 | few | TRBV3-1/TRBV3-2 | - | TRBJ2-3
CASSPSGTGTEKLFF | TGTGCCAGCAGCCCCTCAGGCACAGGGACCGAAAAACTGTTTTTT | 15 | - | TRBV11-2 | - | TRBJ1-4
CASSPDYNEQFF | TGTGCCAGTAGTCCTGACTACAATGAGCAGTTCTTC | 12 | - | TRBV19 | - | TRBJ2-1
CASSVGTTSQETQYF | TGTGCCAGCAGCGTCGGGACTACCTCACAAGAGACCCAGTACTTC | 15 | once | TRBV9 | TRBD2 | TRBJ2-5
CASSMASEGRDEQYF | TGTGCCAGTAGTATGGCGAGTGAGGGGCGCGACGAGCAGTACTTC | 15 | once | TRBV19 | - | TRBJ2-7
CASSKGGSVRSNEKLFF | TGTGCCAGCAGCAAAGGGGGCAGTGTCAGGTCTAATGAAAAACTGTTTTTT | 17 | - | TRBV21-1 | - | TRBJ1-4
CASSVARVTNTEAFF | TGTGCCAGCAGCGTAGCTCGGGTCACGAACACTGAAGCTTTCTTT | 15 | - | TRBV9 | - | TRBJ1-1
CASSPDGNTEAFF | TGTGCCAGCAGCCCGGACGGGAACACTGAAGCTTTCTTT | 13 | - | TRBV5-4 | - | TRBJ1-1
CASSQEVYEQYF | TGTGCCAGCAGCCAAGAGGTCTACGAGCAGTACTTC | 12 | - | TRBV3-1/TRBV3-2 | - | TRBJ2-7
CASRTQGGVNQPQHF | TGTGCCAGCAGGACACAGGGGGGTGTAAATCAGCCCCAGCATTTT | 15 | - | TRBV2 | TRBD1 | TRBJ1-5
CAWSYSWGSNQPQHF | TGTGCCTGGAGCTACTCGTGGGGAAGCAATCAGCCCCAGCATTTT | 15 | - | TRBV30 | - | TRBJ1-5